This T cell receptor beta chain was sequenced in a study of cytomegalovirus exposure and HLA in healthy donors. The CDR3 runs to 14 residues. Losses at the gene ends were 2 bases for V and 5 bases for J; bases not matched to a gene: 4. Germline V gene data show CDR1 as KGHSH and CDR2 as LQKENI. Both 60 Vbeta primers and 13 Jbeta primers went into the PCR. Profiling relied on immunoSEQ multiplex PCR, and the TCRdb table lists in-frame clones only, not all of them. This sample has under 150,000 clones, with roughly two thirds found just once. Donors were ostensibly healthy at sampling, although undocumented immune exposures were probable.

The receptor was derived from a man aged 30 to 45 in good health and CMV-seropositive. V gene TRBV18 combines with J gene TRBJ2-7; TRBD1 aligns across 9 bases. Sequenced: PBMCs. CDR3 loop: CASSPGTGRDEQYF. The CDR3 DNA reads as TGTGCCAGCTCACCAGGGACAGGGCGCGACGAGCAGTACTTC.